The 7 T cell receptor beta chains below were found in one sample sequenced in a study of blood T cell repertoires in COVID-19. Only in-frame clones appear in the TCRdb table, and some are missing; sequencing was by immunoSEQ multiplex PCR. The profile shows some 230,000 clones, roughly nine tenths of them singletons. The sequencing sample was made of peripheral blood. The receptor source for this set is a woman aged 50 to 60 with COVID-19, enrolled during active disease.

In nucleotides, the CDR3 is TGTGCCTCCTCCCCAGGAATGATTCATGAGCAGTTCTTC. Protein sequence: CASSPGMIHEQFF. The chain recombines TRBV24-1 with TRBJ2-1; D gene uncertain. This CDR3 is built from 13 residues. CDR1 is KGHDR, CDR2 SFDVKD, per germline. With 12 bases removed from V and 8 bases from J, the gap between germline ends came to 19 bases.

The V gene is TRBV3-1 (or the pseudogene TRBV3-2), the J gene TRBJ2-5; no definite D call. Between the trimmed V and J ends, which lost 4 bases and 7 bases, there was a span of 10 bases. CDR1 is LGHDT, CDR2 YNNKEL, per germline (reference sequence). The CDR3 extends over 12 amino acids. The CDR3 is CASSPPLGTQYF. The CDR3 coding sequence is TGTGCCAGCAGCCCCCCCCTAGGGACCCAGTACTTC.

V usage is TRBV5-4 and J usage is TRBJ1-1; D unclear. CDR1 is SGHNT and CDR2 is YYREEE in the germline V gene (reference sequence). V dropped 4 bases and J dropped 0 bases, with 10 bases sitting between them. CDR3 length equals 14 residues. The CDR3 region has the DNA TGTGCCAGCAGCCCCGGACTCTTGAACACTGAAGCTTTCTTT. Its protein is CASSPGLLNTEAFF.

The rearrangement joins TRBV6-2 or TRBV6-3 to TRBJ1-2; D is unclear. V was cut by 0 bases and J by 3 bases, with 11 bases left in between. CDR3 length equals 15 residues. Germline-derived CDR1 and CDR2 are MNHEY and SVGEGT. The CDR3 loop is CASSYSPTADYGYTF. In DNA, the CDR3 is TGTGCCAGCAGTTACTCGCCAACGGCGGACTATGGCTACACCTTC.

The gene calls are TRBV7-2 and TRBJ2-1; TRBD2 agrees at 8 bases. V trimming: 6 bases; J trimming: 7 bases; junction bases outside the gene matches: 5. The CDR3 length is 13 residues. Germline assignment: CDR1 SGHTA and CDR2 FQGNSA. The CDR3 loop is CASRGGGLNEQFF. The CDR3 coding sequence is TGTGCCAGCAGAGGCGGGGGGCTTAATGAGCAGTTCTTC.

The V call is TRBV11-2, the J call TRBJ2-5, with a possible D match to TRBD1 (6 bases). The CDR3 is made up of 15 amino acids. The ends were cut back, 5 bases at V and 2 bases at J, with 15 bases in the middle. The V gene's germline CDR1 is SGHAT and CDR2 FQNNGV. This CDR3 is CASSPMGTPQETQYF. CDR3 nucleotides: TGTGCCAGCAGCCCAATGGGGACACCTCAAGAGACCCAGTACTTC.

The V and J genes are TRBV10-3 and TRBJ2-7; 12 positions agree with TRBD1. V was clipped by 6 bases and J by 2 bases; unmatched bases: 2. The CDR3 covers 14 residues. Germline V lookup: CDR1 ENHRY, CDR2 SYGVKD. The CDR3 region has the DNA TGTGCCATCAGGGGGACAGGGGGCACCTACGAGCAGTACTTC. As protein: CAIRGTGGTYEQYF.